This T cell receptor beta chain is drawn from a study of post-analysis software for immune sequencing data. For the study at large: Multiple sclerosis in the patients followed relapsing-remitting, secondary progressive and progressive-relapsing courses. Study-level findings and limits: A handful of TRBV segments occurring more often in patients than controls included TRBV5-6, TRBV5-1 and TRBV20-1. Controls significantly exceeded multiple sclerosis patients in normalized Chao1 diversity.

Germline V gene data show CDR1 as SQVTM and CDR2 as ANQGSEA. The CDR3 is made up of 13 amino acids. Comments on this clonotype: As yet, its antigen is unknown. At one of its ends the junction is not consistent with the germline gene, which may arise from a read error.

cDNA libraries for TCR beta contained unique molecular identifiers. From around 1 to 10 million T cells, 400,000 to 650,000 cDNA molecules were obtained. Using its own MiXCR run on the PCR reads, TCRdb lists one record per CDR3 protein. The sample has roughly 200,000 distinct CDR3 sequences; about 30% are singletons. This chain connects TRBV29-1 to TRBJ1-1, with 7 bases fitting TRBD1. The sequence came from a girl under 18 with multiple sclerosis. Sequenced material: blood. CDR3 loop: CSVTTGQNTGAFF. As DNA, the CDR3 is TGCAGCGTGACGACAGGGCAGAACACTGGAGCTTTCTTT.